The T cell receptor (beta chain) under discussion was sequenced for a study of blood T cell repertoires in COVID-19. Study summary: Specimens from acute and convalescent COVID-19 originated in the United States, Italy and Spain.

The CDR3 sequence is 15 residues long. V lost 3 bases to trimming and J lost 7 bases, with 13 bases between them. Germline-derived CDR1 and CDR2 are MGHRA and YSYEKL. Libraries were prepared by immunoSEQ multiplex PCR; TCRdb keeps only in-frame clonotypes and omits some of them. The sample consists of about 230,000 clones, roughly nine tenths of them appearing once. This chain links TRBV4-1 with TRBJ1-6; unclear D gene. The source of this sequence is a woman aged 30 to 39 with acute COVID-19. Material for sequencing was PBMCs or T cells enriched from blood (not recorded which). CDR3 sequence (DNA): TGCGCCAGCAGCCAGCGACCAACCAGGAATTCACCCCTCCACTTT. Translation: CASSQRPTRNSPLHF.